The 32 T cell receptor beta chains presented below share a single source sample, sequenced in a study of blood T cell repertoires in COVID-19. Profiling relied on immunoSEQ multiplex PCR, and the TCRdb table lists in-frame clones only, not all of them. The sample includes under 300,000 clones, approximately 84% seen only once; the top ten take 15%. The sequenced sample consisted of PBMCs or T cells enriched from blood (not recorded which). Receptors originate from a man aged 35-49 years who had recovered from COVID-19.

This chain uses TRBV9 with TRBJ1-2; tentative D call: TRBD1 (5 bases). The V and J ends lost 0 bases and 8 bases respectively, with 14 bases between them. The CDR3 totals 14 residues. CDR1 and CDR2 from the germline V gene are SGDLS and YYNGEE. CDR3 DNA: TGTGCCAGCAGCGTAGTTAACTCCCCAGGGGGCTACACCTTC. This encodes CASSVVNSPGGYTF.

The chain has TRBV11-2 and TRBJ1-2; unclear D gene. The CDR3 sequence is 12 residues long. Germline-derived CDR1 and CDR2 are SGHAT and FQNNGV. V was shortened by 5 bases and J by 6 bases, with 10 bases between the two germline ends. CDR3 DNA: TGTGCCAGCAGCCGAAGTCGGGATGGCTACACCTTC. It is translated as CASSRSRDGYTF.

The V call is TRBV7-3, the J call TRBJ1-1; D perhaps matches TRBD1 (5 bases). CDR1 and CDR2 from the germline V gene are SGHTA and FQGTGA. V was shortened by 2 bases and J by 5 bases, with 15 bases between the two germline ends. The CDR3 length is 15 residues. This CDR3 reads CASSLVGAGSTEAFF. DNA for the CDR3: TGTGCCAGCAGCTTAGTAGGGGCCGGGAGTACTGAAGCTTTCTTT. Using reference TRBV7-3 and TRBJ1-1 for the parts outside the CDR3, the full variable domain is GAGVSQTPSNKVTEKGKYVELRCDPISGHTALYWYRQSLGQGPEFLIYFQGTGAADDSGLPNDRFFAVRPEGSVSTLKIQRTERGDSAVYLCASSLVGAGSTEAFFGQGTRLTVV.

V and J are TRBV4-1 and TRBJ2-7, with 8 bases lining up with TRBD2. The CDR3 sequence is 14 residues long. The junction had 1 base not matched to a gene; V was cut back by 1 base and J by 2 bases. Germline CDR1 reads MGHRA; CDR2 reads YSYEKL. The CDR3 DNA reads as TGCGCCAGCAGCCAAGGGCGGGGGGCCTACGAGCAGTACTTC. Translating it yields CASSQGRGAYEQYF.

DNA of the CDR3: TGTGCCAGCAGTTGGTCCCCGGGACAGGAGAATGAAAAACTGTTTTTT. As protein: CASSWSPGQENEKLFF. The rearrangement links TRBV28 to TRBJ1-4, with 8 bases lining up with TRBD1. CDR3 length equals 16 residues. After removal of 4 bases from V and 5 bases from J, the junction contained 9 bases not matched to a gene. Germline V gives CDR1 MDHEN, CDR2 SYDVKM.

The rearrangement uses TRBV27 and TRBJ1-2; D not certain. CDR1 and CDR2 from the germline V gene are MNHEY and SMNVEV (reference sequence). CDR3 size: 14 residues. V lost 3 bases and J lost 1, with 9 bases in between. As DNA, the CDR3 is TGTGCCAGCAGTTTTGCAGAAGATAACTATGGCTACACCTTC. It yields the protein CASSFAEDNYGYTF.

The chain carries TRBV2 and TRBJ1-2, with D tentatively TRBD1 (5 bases). V lost 11 bases and J lost 5, with 21 bases in between. CDR1 is SNHLY, CDR2 FYNNEI, per germline. The CDR3 totals 14 residues. CDR3 coding DNA: TGTGCCGGAAAAGACGCGACAGTAGCTTATGGCTACACCTTC. This translates into CAGKDATVAYGYTF.

The CDR3 sequence: CASSSTRKKGEGGYTF. CDR3 sequence (DNA): TGTGCCAGCAGCAGTACTAGGAAAAAGGGGGAAGGAGGCTACACCTTC. The chain is built from TRBV3-1 (or the pseudogene TRBV3-2) and TRBJ1-2; tentative D call: TRBD1 (6 bases). This CDR3 region has 16 residues. Germline-derived CDR1 and CDR2 are LGHDT and YNNKEL (reference sequence). V was cut by 5 bases and J by 8 bases, with 24 bases left in between.

This rearrangement joins TRBV5-1 to TRBJ2-7; 7 nucleotides match TRBD1. The CDR3 runs to 15 residues. The V and J ends lost 4 bases and 1 base, in that order; junction bases with no gene match: 8. Germline values: CDR1 SGHRS, CDR2 YFSETQ. The CDR3 DNA reads as TGCGCCAGCAGCACCTTCGGGGACAGTTCCTACGAGCAGTACTTC. Its translation is CASSTFGDSSYEQYF.

The count of this clone is one. V is TRBV9 and J is TRBJ2-3, with 9 bases fitting TRBD2. Losses at the gene ends were 4 bases for V and 2 bases for J; bases not matched to a gene: 5. The CDR3 loop spans 15 amino acids. Germline V gene sequence: CDR1 SGDLS, CDR2 YYNGEE. CDR3 nucleotides: TGTGCCAGCAGCATTAGCGGGGGTTTCACAGATACGCAGTATTTT. Residues: CASSISGGFTDTQYF.

The V and J genes are TRBV28 and TRBJ2-7; TRBD1 aligns across 11 bases. Germline assignment: CDR1 MDHEN and CDR2 SYDVKM. The CDR3 is made up of 15 amino acids. The V segment lost 6 bases and the J segment 2 bases; nucleotides outside the gene matches: 6. The CDR3: CASRGGGQGAYEQYF. The CDR3 DNA is TGTGCCAGCAGGGGAGGGGGACAGGGGGCCTACGAGCAGTACTTC. The entire variable domain, with the rest obtained from reference TRBV28 and TRBJ2-7, is as follows: DVKVTQSSRYLVKRTGEKVFLECVQDMDHENMFWYRQDPGLGLRLIYFSYDVKMKEKGDIPEGYSVSREKKERFSLILESASTNQTSMYLCASRGGGQGAYEQYFGPGTRLTVT.

The V and J genes are TRBV20-1 and TRBJ2-1; 7 bases line up with TRBD2. V lost 3 bases, J lost 6 bases, and 11 bases stayed unmatched. This CDR3 is built from 15 residues. In germline, CDR1 is DFQATT, CDR2 SNEGSKA (reference sequence). CDR3 nucleotides: TGCAGTGCTAGTTGGGCTAGCGGTATTCCCAATGAGCAGTTCTTC. It yields the protein CSASWASGIPNEQFF.

The gene calls are TRBV21-1 and TRBJ2-2; no check of the table's D call, TRBD1, against the DNA was made. TRBV21-1 is listed as a pseudogene. The CDR3 length is 15 residues. The CDR3 coding sequence is TGTGCCAGCAGCACCCCGACAGGTGCGACCGGGGAGCTGTTTTTT. It is translated as CASSTPTGATGELFF.

The rearrangement uses TRBV2 and TRBJ2-2; maybe TRBD2 (5 bases). Trimming took off 2 bases at V and 6 bases at J, with 13 bases between the two ends. CDR1 is SNHLY, CDR2 FYNNEI, per germline. There are 15 residues in the CDR3. CDR3 in amino acids: CASSELALAAGELFF. In DNA, the CDR3 is TGTGCCAGCAGTGAACTGGCGCTAGCTGCCGGGGAGCTGTTTTTT.

The V and J genes are TRBV7-8 and TRBJ2-1; 12 nucleotides align to TRBD2. V dropped 3 bases and J dropped 9; count of bases not matched to a gene: 9. Germline CDR1 SGHVS, CDR2 FQNEAQ. The CDR3 covers 16 residues. CDR3 coding DNA: TGTGCCAGCAGCTTGCCTAGCGGGAGGGCCTGGGTTGAGCAGTTCTTC. Its translation: CASSLPSGRAWVEQFF. Supplemented by reference TRBV7-8 and TRBJ2-1, the full variable domain reads GAGVSQSPRYKVAKRGQDVALRCDPISGHVSLFWYQQALGQGPEFLTYFQNEAQLDKSGLPSDRFFAERPEGSVSTLKIQRTQQEDSAVYLCASSLPSGRAWVEQFFGPGTRLTVL.

This chain links TRBV6-1 with TRBJ1-1; D unclear. The CDR3 runs 13 residues. In germline, CDR1 is MNHNS, CDR2 SASEGT. Deletions cut 6 bases from V and 0 bases from J, with 8 bases between. In DNA, the CDR3 is TGTGCCAGCAGGCCCAACATGAACACTGAAGCTTTCTTT. Translating it yields CASRPNMNTEAFF.

The V gene is TRBV29-1, the J gene TRBJ2-1, with 16 bases that match TRBD2. V lost 3 bases, J lost 4 bases, and 3 bases stayed unmatched. This CDR3 comprises 16 residues. From germline, CDR1 is SQVTM and CDR2 ANQGSEA. CDR3 in amino acids: CSVETGLAGGYNEQFF. The CDR3 DNA reads TGCAGCGTTGAGACGGGACTAGCGGGGGGGTACAATGAGCAGTTCTTC.

The gene calls are TRBV4-3 and TRBJ1-3; no definite D call. This CDR3 has 13 residues. Deletions cut 0 bases from V and 7 bases from J, with 7 bases between. The V gene's germline CDR1 is LGHNA and CDR2 YSLEER. CDR3 region: CASSQDTGNTIYF. The CDR3 DNA reads TGCGCCAGCAGCCAAGATACGGGGAACACCATATATTTT.

V gene TRBV30 combines with J gene TRBJ1-2, with D possibly TRBD1 on 6 matching bases. CDR3 length: 14 residues. The V end was cut by 4 bases, the J end by 4 bases, with 16 bases between. Germline V gene lookup returns CDR1 GTSNPN and CDR2 SVGIG (reference sequence). CDR3 nucleotides: TGTGCCTGGAACAGGGATTCGAGGAGCTATGGCTACACCTTC. As protein: CAWNRDSRSYGYTF.

V usage is TRBV28 and J usage is TRBJ1-1; D gene uncertain. With 4 bases removed from V and 4 bases from J, the gap between germline ends came to 13 bases. The CDR3 contains 14 residues. Germline CDR1 and CDR2: MDHEN and SYDVKM. CDR3 sequence (DNA): TGTGCCAGCAGTTCGGCCGGGATTAGCACTGAAGCTTTCTTT. Residues: CASSSAGISTEAFF.

The chain couples TRBV21-1 to TRBJ1-5. TRBV21-1 is assigned pseudogene status. The CDR3 runs to 12 residues. CDR3 amino acids: CASSKATRPQHF. CDR3 nucleotide sequence: TGTGCCAGCAGCAAAGCCACGCGGCCCCAGCATTTT.

The chain recombines TRBV11-2 with TRBJ2-1, with 7 bases lining up with TRBD2. CDR3 length: 15 amino acids. Per the germline V gene, CDR1 is SGHAT and CDR2 is FQNNGV. Losses at the gene ends were 6 bases for V and 2 bases for J; bases not matched to a gene: 7. The CDR3 DNA is TGTGCCAGCAGTTCTTCCAGCGGGGCCTACAATGAGCAGTTCTTC. Translating it yields CASSSSSGAYNEQFF.

Points on this clone: A much larger clone differs by one base, so this may be a read error. The chain joins TRBV5-4 to TRBJ2-2; D gene ambiguous. Trimming left V 1 base short and J 1 base short, with 2 bases between. The CDR3 sequence is 13 residues long. Germline CDR1 and CDR2: SGHNT and YYREEE (reference sequence). In DNA, the CDR3 is TGTGCCAGCAGCTTGCAGAACACCGGGGAGCTGTTTTTT. Protein product: CASSLQNTGELFF. Combining the CDR3 with reference TRBV5-4 and TRBJ2-2 gives the whole variable domain ETGVTQSPTHLIKTRGQQVTLRCSSQSGHNTVSWYQQALGQGPQFIFQYYREEENGRGNFPPRFSGLQFPNYSSELNVNALELDDSALYLCASSLQNTGELFFGEGSRLTVL.

The V call is TRBV29-1, the J call TRBJ2-5, with a weak D call TRBD1 (6 bases). In germline, CDR1 is SQVTM, CDR2 ANQGSEA. The CDR3 runs to 15 residues. With 3 bases removed from V and 4 bases from J, the gap between germline ends came to 18 bases. CDR3 bases: TGCAGCGTTGATAGGGGGTCCAGAGAGCGAGAGACCCAGTACTTC. As protein: CSVDRGSRERETQYF.

V usage is TRBV28 and J usage is TRBJ1-4; a weak D match, TRBD1 (5 bases). Between the trimmed V and J ends, which lost 4 bases and 0 bases, there was a span of 12 bases. Germline values: CDR1 MDHEN, CDR2 SYDVKM. The CDR3 has 16 amino acids. The CDR3 nucleotides read TGTGCCAGCAGTTCCCATGGGGGGGCAACTAATGAAAAACTGTTTTTT. Protein: CASSSHGGATNEKLFF.

In nucleotides, the CDR3 is TGTGCCAGCAGTCAACAGGGGGCCGGGCACAATCAGCCCCAGCATTTT. It yields the protein CASSQQGAGHNQPQHF. This chain joins TRBV28 and TRBJ1-5; 9 nucleotides align to TRBD1. This CDR3 is built from 16 residues. Germline V CDR1 and CDR2: MDHEN, SYDVKM. The trim removed 5 bases at V and 3 bases at J, leaving 8 bases unmatched.

The chain couples TRBV7-2 to TRBJ2-3; 7 bases line up with TRBD1. The trim removed 2 bases at V and 4 bases at J, leaving 9 bases unmatched. The CDR3 extends over 16 amino acids. CDR1 and CDR2 from the germline V gene are SGHTA and FQGNSA. Here the CDR3 reads CASSLRTGEGADTQYF. In nucleotides, the CDR3 is TGTGCCAGCAGCTTAAGAACAGGGGAAGGGGCAGATACGCAGTATTTT. The entire variable domain, with the rest obtained from reference TRBV7-2 and TRBJ2-3, is as follows: GAGVSQSPSNKVTEKGKDVELRCDPISGHTALYWYRQSLGQGLEFLIYFQGNSAPDKSGLPSDRFSAERTGGSVSTLTIQRTQQEDSAVYLCASSLRTGEGADTQYFGPGTRLTVL.

This chain uses TRBV19 with TRBJ1-2, with TRBD1 matching 8 bases. Germline V CDR1 and CDR2: LNHDA, SQIVND (reference sequence). This CDR3 spans 15 amino acids. With 2 bases clipped from V and 3 bases from J, the junction kept 5 bases outside the gene matches. The CDR3 DNA reads TGTGCCAGTAGTATAAACGCGGGACAGGACTATGGCTACACCTTC. Amino acid sequence: CASSINAGQDYGYTF.

The chain is built from TRBV7-8 and TRBJ2-5, with 10 bases lining up with TRBD2. This CDR3 region has 16 residues. Germline CDR1 is SGHVS and CDR2 is FQNEAQ. V lost 5 bases, J lost 10 bases, and 16 bases stayed unmatched. The CDR3 nucleotides are TGTGCCAGCAGCCTCACGGAAAGCGGGAGGGCCGAGGTCCAGTACTTC. The encoded protein is CASSLTESGRAEVQYF.

The chain combines TRBV10-2 with TRBJ1-4; D is uncertain. The CDR3 sequence is 15 residues long. Trimming left V 5 bases short and J 4 bases short, with 14 bases between. Germline CDR1 reads WSHSY; CDR2 reads SAAADI. This CDR3 is CASSNCQVINEKLFF. The CDR3 DNA is TGCGCCAGCAGTAATTGTCAGGTTATTAATGAAAAACTGTTTTTT.

This clone appeared a few times. J is TRBJ2-1 and V is TRBV18; D gene unclear. V was shortened by 0 bases and J by 5 bases, with 11 bases between the two germline ends. The CDR3 loop spans 15 amino acids. CDR1 KGHSH and CDR2 LQKENI come from the germline V gene. CDR3 sequence (DNA): TGTGCCAGCTCACCACCCACGAGGCAGAACAATGAGCAGTTCTTC. Translating it yields CASSPPTRQNNEQFF. Combining the CDR3 with reference TRBV18 and TRBJ2-1 gives the whole variable domain NAGVMQNPRHLVRRRGQEARLRCSPMKGHSHVYWYRQLPEEGLKFMVYLQKENIIDESGMPKERFSAEFPKEGPSILRIQQVVRGDSAAYFCASSPPTRQNNEQFFGPGTRLTVL.

J is TRBJ1-2 and V is TRBV12-3 or TRBV12-4; a possible D gene is TRBD1 (6 bases). The CDR3 contains 13 residues. V gave up 5 bases and J gave up 3 bases, with 10 bases separating them. The CDR3 reads CASSPQGYYGYTF. The CDR3 bases are TGTGCCAGCAGTCCACAGGGCTACTATGGCTACACCTTC.